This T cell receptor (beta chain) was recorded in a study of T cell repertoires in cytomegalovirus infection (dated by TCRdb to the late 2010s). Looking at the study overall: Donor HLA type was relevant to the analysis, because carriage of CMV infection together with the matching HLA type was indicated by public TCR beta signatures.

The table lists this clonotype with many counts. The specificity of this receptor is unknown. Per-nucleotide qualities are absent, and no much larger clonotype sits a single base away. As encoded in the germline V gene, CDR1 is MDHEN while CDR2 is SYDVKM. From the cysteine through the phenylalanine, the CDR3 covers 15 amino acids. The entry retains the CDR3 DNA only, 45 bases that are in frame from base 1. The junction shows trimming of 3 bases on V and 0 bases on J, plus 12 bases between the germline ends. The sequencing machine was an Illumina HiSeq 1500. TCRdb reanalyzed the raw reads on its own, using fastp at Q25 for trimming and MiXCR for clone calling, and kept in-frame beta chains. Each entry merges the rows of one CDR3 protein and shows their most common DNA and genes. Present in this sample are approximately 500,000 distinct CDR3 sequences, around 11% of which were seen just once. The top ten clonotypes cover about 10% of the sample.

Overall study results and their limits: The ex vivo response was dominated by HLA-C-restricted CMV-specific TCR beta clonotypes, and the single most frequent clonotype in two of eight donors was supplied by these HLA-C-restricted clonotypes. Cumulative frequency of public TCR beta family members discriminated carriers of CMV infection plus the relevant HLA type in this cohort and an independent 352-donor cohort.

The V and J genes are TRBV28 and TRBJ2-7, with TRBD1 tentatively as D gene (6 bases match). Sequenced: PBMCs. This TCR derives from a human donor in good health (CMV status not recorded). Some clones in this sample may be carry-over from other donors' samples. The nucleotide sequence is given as TGTGCCAGCAGTTTCCCAGGGGAAAGCTCCTACGAGCAGTACTTC. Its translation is CASSFPGESSYEQYF.